Listed below are T cell receptor beta chains from one sample, sequenced in a study of T cells after yellow fever vaccination. MiXCR, run by TCRdb on the 5' RACE reads, gives a single entry per CDR3 protein. Found here are over 100,000 distinct CDR3 sequences, more than 7.5% of them singletons; the top ten hold roughly 27%. Specimen: CD8+ T cells sorted from PBMCs, collected 45 days after the yellow fever booster vaccination. The receptors were gathered from a man aged 25 to 45 who received the YFV17D yellow fever vaccine. CDR3s include the opening cysteine and the closing phenylalanine or tryptophan. D genes are given only for firm matches. The listing skips clone size in some rows; elsewhere it reads once, few, many or a size class.

v_call	clone_size	j_call	d_call	cdr3_length	cdr3_aa	cdr3_nt
TRBV10-3	many	TRBJ2-2	TRBD2	17	CAIPGLAGGSNTGELFF	TGTGCCATCCCGGGACTAGCGGGAGGATCGAACACCGGGGAGCTGTTTTTT
TRBV6-5	many	TRBJ2-1	TRBD2	15	CASSYGAGGANEQFF	TGTGCCAGCAGTTACGGAGCGGGAGGGGCTAATGAGCAGTTCTTC
TRBV12-3/TRBV12-4	many	TRBJ2-2	NA	15	CASSLRTDNTGELFF	TGTGCCAGCAGTTTAAGGACAGATAACACCGGGGAGCTGTTTTTT
TRBV6-5	many	TRBJ2-7	NA	12	CASSFKVGEQYF	TGTGCCAGCAGTTTTAAGGTTGGCGAGCAGTACTTC
TRBV7-9	few	TRBJ2-2	NA	11	CAKHDTGELFF	TGTGCCAAGCATGACACCGGGGAGCTGTTTTTT
TRBV29-1	many	TRBJ2-1	NA	14	CSVEALTGRNEQFF	TGCAGCGTTGAAGCCCTGACAGGAAGGAATGAGCAGTTCTTC
TRBV19	NA	TRBJ2-2	NA	12	CASSGVTGELFF	TGTGCCAGTAGTGGGGTTACCGGGGAGCTGTTTTTT
TRBV25-1	few	TRBJ1-1	NA	11	CASMGGPEAFF	TGTGCCAGCATGGGGGGTCCTGAAGCTTTCTTT
TRBV12-3/TRBV12-4	many	TRBJ2-5	NA	12	CASSPDGETQYF	TGTGCCAGCAGTCCCGATGGAGAGACCCAGTACTTC
TRBV12-3/TRBV12-4	many	TRBJ2-5	TRBD1	15	CASRRTGGVVETQYF	TGTGCCAGCAGGAGGACAGGGGGCGTGGTGGAGACCCAGTACTTC
TRBV11-2	NA	TRBJ2-7	NA	15	CASSYESQGKYEQYF	TGTGCCAGCAGCTATGAAAGCCAGGGGAAATACGAGCAGTACTTC
TRBV11-2	few	TRBJ2-7	TRBD2	15	CASSLGVGGVYEQYF	TGTGCCAGCAGCTTGGGGGTGGGAGGGGTATACGAGCAGTACTTC
TRBV6-5	many	TRBJ2-7	NA	13	CASSYSTSYEQYF	TGTGCCAGCAGTTACTCGACCAGCTACGAGCAGTACTTC
TRBV5-5	many	TRBJ2-7	NA	13	CASSLERSYEQYF	TGTGCCAGCAGCTTGGAACGATCCTACGAGCAGTACTTC
TRBV11-2	many	TRBJ2-3	NA	13	CASSGSRADTQYF	TGTGCCAGCAGTGGATCACGAGCAGATACGCAGTATTTT
TRBV6-1	many	TRBJ2-1	TRBD2	16	CASSPNSGRALNEQFF	TGTGCCAGCAGCCCTAATAGCGGGAGGGCCCTAAATGAGCAGTTCTTC
TRBV15	NA	TRBJ2-5	TRBD1	14	CATWPGQGMETQYF	TGTGCCACTTGGCCGGGACAGGGGATGGAGACCCAGTACTTC
TRBV11-2	many	TRBJ2-7	NA	13	CASTPEGRNEQYF	TGTGCCAGCACCCCGGAGGGTCGTAACGAGCAGTACTTC
TRBV29-1	NA	TRBJ2-7	NA	12	CSVAGQYYEQYF	TGCAGCGTCGCTGGACAGTATTACGAGCAGTACTTC
TRBV20-1	many	TRBJ2-1	NA	13	CSARGLETMKQFF	TGCAGTGCTAGAGGCCTAGAGACAATGAAGCAGTTCTTC
TRBV6-5	many	TRBJ2-7	TRBD2	17	CASTPGAGVLGSYEQYF	TGTGCCAGCACCCCCGGCGCGGGAGTACTGGGCTCCTACGAGCAGTACTTC
TRBV7-9	NA	TRBJ2-6	NA	13	CASEVGGANVLTF	TGTGCCAGCGAAGTAGGGGGGGCCAACGTCCTGACTTTC
TRBV20-1	many	TRBJ2-1	TRBD2	14	CSAATSGSGDEQFF	TGCAGTGCCGCTACTAGCGGGAGTGGGGATGAGCAGTTCTTC
TRBV7-2	many	TRBJ1-1	NA	15	CASSQGPHGNTEAFF	TGTGCCAGCAGCCAGGGACCGCACGGCAACACTGAAGCTTTCTTT
TRBV28	many	TRBJ2-5	NA	12	CASSLIVETQYF	TGTGCCAGCAGTTTAATTGTAGAGACCCAGTACTTC